The 6 T cell receptor beta chains below come from one sample, sequenced in a study of T cell responses to AZD1222 COVID-19 vaccine (dated by TCRdb to the early 2020s). The method behind the library was the immunoSEQ multiplex PCR assay. TCRdb mirrors the immuneACCESS table, restricted to in-frame sequences. Some clones are absent from its copies; in checked studies, under half trace to an unresolved V gene, and the reason for the others is unknown. Within this sample are about 97,000 clones, with roughly 89% of them counted one time only. The ten top clones hold just under 7.5% of the sample. This specimen's time point label, interpreted: baseline before first vaccination. The specimen comprised peripheral blood, sampled on day 0 of AZD1222 vaccination. These receptors were obtained from an adult in good health.

Points on this clone: The sample contains more than one DNA sequence encoding this CDR3. CDR3 DNA: TGTGCCAGCAGCTTGGGACAGCCCCAGCATTTT. As protein: CASSLGQPQHF. The gene calls are TRBV5-8 and TRBJ1-5; D is uncertain. Germline values: CDR1 SGHTS, CDR2 YDEGEE. The CDR3 length is 11 residues. The V end lost 0 bases, the J end lost 7 bases, and 2 bases lay between the germline ends.

Only one count was recorded for this clone. This sequence joins TRBV5-1 and TRBJ2-7, with D tentatively TRBD1 (6 bases). The CDR3 consists of 12 residues. V lost 4 bases, J lost 5 bases, and 10 bases lay in between. Germline values: CDR1 SGHRS, CDR2 YFSETQ. CDR3 nucleotide sequence: TGCGCCAGCAGCCCGACAGGAGACGAGCAGTACTTC. Residues: CASSPTGDEQYF.

This clone was picked up a small number of times. This sequence joins TRBV19 and TRBJ1-1, with D possibly matching TRBD1 (5 bases). V was clipped by 3 bases and J by 5 bases, with 10 bases between them. Germline V gives CDR1 LNHDA, CDR2 SQIVND (reference sequence). The CDR3 loop spans 13 amino acids. CDR3 region: CASSMGLQTEAFF. The CDR3 nucleotides are TGTGCCAGTAGTATGGGGCTCCAAACTGAAGCTTTCTTT.

This clone was seen once. The chain couples TRBV5-1 to TRBJ2-7; D is possibly TRBD1 or TRBD2 (5 bases each). The V gene lost 0 bases and the J gene lost 5 bases, with 9 bases spanning the gap. Germline V gives CDR1 SGHRS, CDR2 YFSETQ. CDR3 length: 13 residues. CDR3 protein: CASSLERGDEQYF. The CDR3 nucleotides are TGCGCCAGCAGCTTGGAAAGGGGAGACGAGCAGTACTTC.

As DNA, the CDR3 is TGTGCCAGTAGCGAGGCGATCGGTTGGACTAATGAAAAACTGTTTTTT. This translates into CASSEAIGWTNEKLFF. The chain carries TRBV19 and TRBJ1-4; D gene unclear. V was shortened by 6 bases and J by 2 bases, with 16 bases between the two germline ends. CDR1 is LNHDA and CDR2 is SQIVND in the germline V gene (reference sequence). The CDR3 has 16 amino acids.

J is TRBJ1-5 and V is TRBV6-2 or TRBV6-3; D gene unclear. CDR3 length equals 16 residues. Germline V lookup: CDR1 MNHEY, CDR2 SVGEGT. The germline V and J ends were trimmed by 0 bases and 2 bases, with 11 bases remaining between them. CDR3 nucleotides: TGTGCCAGCAGTTACTCGAGGGAGGGTCGCAATCAGCCCCAGCATTTT. This encodes CASSYSREGRNQPQHF.